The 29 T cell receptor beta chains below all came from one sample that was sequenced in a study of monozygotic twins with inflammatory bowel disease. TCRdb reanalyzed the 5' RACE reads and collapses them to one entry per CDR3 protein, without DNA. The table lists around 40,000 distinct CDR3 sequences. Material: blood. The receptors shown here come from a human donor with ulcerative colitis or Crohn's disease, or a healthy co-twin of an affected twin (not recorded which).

The CDR3 region is CASSYSNREGVTNSPLHF. V is TRBV6-5 and J is TRBJ1-6. The CDR3 length is 18 residues. Germline lookup yields CDR1 MNHEY and CDR2 SVGAGI.

The CDR3 loop is CSVRETGGEAFF. The gene calls are TRBV29-1 and TRBJ1-1; TCRdb lists TRBD1, though no DNA is available to test this call. This CDR3 contains 12 residues. Germline CDR1 SQVTM, CDR2 ANQGSEA.

CDR3 in amino acids: CASSWDIANTGELFF. This sequence joins TRBV5-1 and TRBJ2-2. CDR3 length equals 15 residues. Germline V gene lookup returns CDR1 SGHRS and CDR2 YFSETQ.

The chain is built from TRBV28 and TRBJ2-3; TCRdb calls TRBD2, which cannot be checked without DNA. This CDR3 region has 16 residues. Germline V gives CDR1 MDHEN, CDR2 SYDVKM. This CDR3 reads CASSVTSGTTTDTQYF.

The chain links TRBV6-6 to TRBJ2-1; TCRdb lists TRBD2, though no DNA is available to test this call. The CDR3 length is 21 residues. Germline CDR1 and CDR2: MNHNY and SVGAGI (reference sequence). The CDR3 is CASSQTVTSGRSASSYNEQFF.

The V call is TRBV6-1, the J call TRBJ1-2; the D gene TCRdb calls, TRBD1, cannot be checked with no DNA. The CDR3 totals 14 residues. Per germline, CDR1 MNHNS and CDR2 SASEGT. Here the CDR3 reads CASSGIGQGGGYTF.

This CDR3 is CSASPTNYNEQFF. The rearrangement joins TRBV20-1 to TRBJ2-1. This CDR3 comprises 13 residues. Germline V lookup: CDR1 DFQATT, CDR2 SNEGSKA (reference sequence).

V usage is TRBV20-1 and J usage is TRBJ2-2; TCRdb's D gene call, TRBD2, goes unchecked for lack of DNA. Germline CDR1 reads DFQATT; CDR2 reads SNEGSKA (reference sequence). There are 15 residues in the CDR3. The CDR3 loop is CSAPGRDGDTGELFF.

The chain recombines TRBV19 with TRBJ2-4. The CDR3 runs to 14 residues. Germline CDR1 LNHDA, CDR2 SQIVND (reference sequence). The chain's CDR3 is CASSIADWRNIQYF.

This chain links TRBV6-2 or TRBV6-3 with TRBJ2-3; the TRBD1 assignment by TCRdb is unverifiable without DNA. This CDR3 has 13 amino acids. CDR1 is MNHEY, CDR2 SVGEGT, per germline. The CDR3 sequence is CASRRTGKDTQYF.

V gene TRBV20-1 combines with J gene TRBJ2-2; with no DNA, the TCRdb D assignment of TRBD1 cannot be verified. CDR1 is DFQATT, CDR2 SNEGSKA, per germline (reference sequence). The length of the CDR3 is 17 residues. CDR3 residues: CSAREKRGLSNTGELFF.

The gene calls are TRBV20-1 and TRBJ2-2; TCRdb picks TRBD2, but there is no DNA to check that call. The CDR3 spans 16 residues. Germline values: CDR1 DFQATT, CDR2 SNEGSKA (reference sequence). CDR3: CSATLPGTLLAGELFF.

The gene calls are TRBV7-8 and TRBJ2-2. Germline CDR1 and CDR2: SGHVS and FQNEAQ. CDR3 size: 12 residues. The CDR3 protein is CASSETTGELFF.

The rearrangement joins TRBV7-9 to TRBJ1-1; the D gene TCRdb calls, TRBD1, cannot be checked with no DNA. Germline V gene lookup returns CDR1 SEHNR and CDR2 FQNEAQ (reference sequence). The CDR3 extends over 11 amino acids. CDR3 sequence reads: CASNIIRGAFF.

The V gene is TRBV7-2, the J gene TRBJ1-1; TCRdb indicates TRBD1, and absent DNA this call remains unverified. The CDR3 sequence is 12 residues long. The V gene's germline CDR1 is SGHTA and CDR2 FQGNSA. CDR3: CASSQGWAEAFF. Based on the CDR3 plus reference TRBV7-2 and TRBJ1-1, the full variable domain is GAGVSQSPSNKVTEKGKDVELRCDPISGHTALYWYRQSLGQGLEFLIYFQGNSAPDKSGLPSDRFSAERTGGSVSTLTIQRTQQEDSAVYLCASSQGWAEAFFGQGTRLTVV.

This CDR3 reads CASSHFEADTQYF. The chain employs TRBV5-1 and TRBJ2-3. The CDR3 extends over 13 amino acids. Germline CDR1 is SGHRS and CDR2 is YFSETQ.

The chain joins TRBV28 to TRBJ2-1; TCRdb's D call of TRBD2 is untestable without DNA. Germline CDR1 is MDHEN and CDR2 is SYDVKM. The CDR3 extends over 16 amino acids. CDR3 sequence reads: CASSFLGAGGNNEQFF.

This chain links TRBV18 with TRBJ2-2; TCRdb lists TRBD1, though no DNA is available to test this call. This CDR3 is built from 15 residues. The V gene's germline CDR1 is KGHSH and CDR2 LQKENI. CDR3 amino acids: CASSPITGSTGELFF.

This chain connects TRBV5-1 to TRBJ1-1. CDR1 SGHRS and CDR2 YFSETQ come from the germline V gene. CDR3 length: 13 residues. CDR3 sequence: CASSAPGTTEAFF.

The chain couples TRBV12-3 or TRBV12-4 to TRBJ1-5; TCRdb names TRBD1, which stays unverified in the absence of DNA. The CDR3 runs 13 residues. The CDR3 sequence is CASRGQEKQPQHF.

The CDR3 reads CASSPDGPGYTEAFF. V and J are TRBV18 and TRBJ1-1; TCRdb's D gene call, TRBD1, goes unchecked for lack of DNA. Per the germline V gene, CDR1 is KGHSH and CDR2 is LQKENI. There are 15 residues in the CDR3.

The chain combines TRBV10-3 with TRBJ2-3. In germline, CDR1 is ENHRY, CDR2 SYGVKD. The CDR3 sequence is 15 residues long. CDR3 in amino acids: CAISQSVQAGDTQYF.

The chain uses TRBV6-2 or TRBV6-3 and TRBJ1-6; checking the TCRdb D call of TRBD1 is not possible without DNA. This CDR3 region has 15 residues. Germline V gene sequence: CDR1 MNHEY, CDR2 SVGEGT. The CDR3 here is CASRPTGTGGSPLHF.

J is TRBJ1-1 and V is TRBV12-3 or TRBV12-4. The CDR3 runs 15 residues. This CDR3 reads CASSLNSPAEAEAFF.

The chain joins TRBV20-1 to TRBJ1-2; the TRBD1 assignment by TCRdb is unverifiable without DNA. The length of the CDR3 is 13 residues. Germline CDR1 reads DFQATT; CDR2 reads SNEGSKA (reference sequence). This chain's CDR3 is CSARAGTGVGYTF.

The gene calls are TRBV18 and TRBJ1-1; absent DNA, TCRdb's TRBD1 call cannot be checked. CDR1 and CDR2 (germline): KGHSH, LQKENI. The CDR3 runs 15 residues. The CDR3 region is CASSPRGSPNTEAFF.

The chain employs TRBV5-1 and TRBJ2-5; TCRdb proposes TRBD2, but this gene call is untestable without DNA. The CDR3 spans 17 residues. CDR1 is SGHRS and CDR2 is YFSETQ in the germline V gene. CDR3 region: CASSLGGLASLQETQYF.

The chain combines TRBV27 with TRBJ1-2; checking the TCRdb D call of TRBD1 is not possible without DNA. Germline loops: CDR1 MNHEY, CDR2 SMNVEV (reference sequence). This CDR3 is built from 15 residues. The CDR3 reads CASSPLDREGNGYTF.

The CDR3 reads CASSLRTGAEQYF. The chain is built from TRBV7-9 and TRBJ2-7; TCRdb designates TRBD1, a call that cannot be tested without DNA. CDR1 and CDR2 (germline): SEHNR, FQNEAQ (reference sequence). There are 13 residues in the CDR3.